One sample yielded the 9 T cell receptor beta chains listed below, sequenced in a study of cytomegalovirus exposure and HLA in healthy donors. Use of 60 Vbeta and 13 Jbeta primers characterized the PCR. The data were produced by immunoSEQ multiplex PCR, yet TCRdb's version contains in-frame clones alone and is incomplete. This table holds 310,000 or so clones, over 85% found once. The specimen sequenced was PBMCs. Every receptor here comes from a woman between 18 and 29 years old in good health and CMV-seronegative.

This chain links TRBV25-1 with TRBJ2-2; 7 bases align to TRBD1. The CDR3 runs to 15 residues. Germline V gene sequence: CDR1 MGHDK, CDR2 SYGVNS. The V segment lost 6 bases and the J segment 3 bases; nucleotides outside the gene matches: 7. CDR3 sequence reads: CASSIGDRDTGELFF. CDR3 in DNA: TGTGCCAGCAGCATAGGGGACAGAGACACCGGGGAGCTGTTTTTT.

The chain combines TRBV13 with TRBJ2-3; a possible D gene is TRBD2 (7 bases). Germline V gene sequence: CDR1 PRHDT, CDR2 FYEKMQ (reference sequence). This CDR3 has 14 residues. Trimming took 2 bases from V and 6 from J, leaving 12 bases between them. The CDR3 protein is CASSLWGGPDTQYF. CDR3 DNA: TGTGCCAGCAGCTTATGGGGGGGGCCTGATACGCAGTATTTT.

This rearrangement joins TRBV19 to TRBJ1-6; 9 positions match TRBD1. The junction had 8 bases not matched to a gene; V was cut back by 5 bases and J by 9 bases. The CDR3 has 15 amino acids. Germline V gene lookup returns CDR1 LNHDA and CDR2 SQIVND (reference sequence). The CDR3 region is CASSSAQGARSPLHF. CDR3 DNA: TGTGCCAGTAGTTCGGCACAGGGGGCGCGTTCACCCCTCCACTTT.

This chain joins TRBV15 and TRBJ2-3; TRBD2 might be the D (5 bases). Trimming took off 0 bases at V and 2 bases at J, with 15 bases between the two ends. The CDR3 length is 17 residues. The germline gives CDR1 LNHNV, CDR2 YYDKDF (reference sequence). This chain's CDR3 is CATSRDGSGRLTDTQYF. Written as DNA, the CDR3 is TGTGCCACCAGCAGAGATGGGTCGGGGAGACTCACAGATACGCAGTATTTT.

This clone was found once. The J gene is TRBJ1-2, the V gene TRBV7-6, with 10 bases lining up with TRBD1. The germline CDR1 and CDR2 sequences are SGHVS and FNYEAQ. The trim removed 1 base at V and 2 bases at J, leaving 7 bases unmatched. The CDR3 has 17 residues. DNA of the CDR3: TGTGCCAGCAGCTTAGACCCATCGGGACAGGGGAACTATGGCTACACCTTC. Translation: CASSLDPSGQGNYGYTF.

The chain combines TRBV2 with TRBJ1-4; D is possibly TRBD1 (6 bases). The CDR3 extends over 13 amino acids. Germline CDR1 SNHLY, CDR2 FYNNEI. Trimming pared 4 bases from V and 8 bases from J, leaving 11 bases between. As DNA, the CDR3 is TGTGCCAGCAGTGGTCTCCAGGGGGAAAAACTGTTTTTT. Protein product: CASSGLQGEKLFF. Full variable domain (outside the CDR3, taken from reference TRBV2 and TRBJ1-4): EPEVTQTPSHQVTQMGQEVILRCVPISNHLYFYWYRQILGQKVEFLVSFYNNEISEKSEIFDDQFSVERPDGSNFTLKIRSTKLEDSAMYFCASSGLQGEKLFFGSGTQLSVL.

This chain links TRBV5-6 with TRBJ1-6; 7 bases map to TRBD1. CDR1 SGHDT and CDR2 YYEEEE come from the germline V gene. This CDR3 is 17 amino acids long. The trim removed 4 bases at V and 0 bases at J, leaving 7 bases unmatched. This chain's CDR3 is CASSRRQGSSYNSPLHF. For the CDR3, the DNA is TGTGCCAGCAGCCGGCGACAGGGTAGCTCCTATAATTCACCCCTCCACTTT.

The chain has TRBV30 and TRBJ1-2; 11 bases align to TRBD1. Germline V gene data show CDR1 as GTSNPN and CDR2 as SVGIG (reference sequence). With 3 bases clipped from V and 0 bases from J, the junction kept 15 bases outside the gene matches. The CDR3 sequence is 19 residues long. CDR3 sequence: CAWSVSSDRGRGPNYGYTF. DNA of the CDR3: TGTGCCTGGAGCGTATCCTCGGACAGGGGGCGAGGGCCTAACTATGGCTACACCTTC.

J is TRBJ1-5 and V is TRBV13; TRBD1 matches at 12 bases. Per the germline V gene, CDR1 is PRHDT and CDR2 is FYEKMQ (reference sequence). V trimming: 5 bases; J trimming: 5 bases; junction bases outside the gene matches: 4. There are 15 residues in the CDR3. The CDR3 DNA is TGTGCCAGCAGCCTCGGGACAGGGGGCGATCAGCCCCAGCATTTT. It encodes CASSLGTGGDQPQHF.